These 3 T cell receptor beta chains came from one sample sequenced in a study of shared clonotypes between healthy human individuals. Measured with immunoSEQ multiplex PCR; TCRdb has only the in-frame clones, and not every one. This table has around 700,000 clones, around 72% appearing once. Sequencing was performed on memory CD4+ T cells sorted from blood. Indicated subset: CD45RA-negative fraction. All receptors come from a woman between 25 and 40 years old in good health.

In regard to this clone: A much larger clone is a single base away; this may be a read error. The chain is built from TRBV6-4 and TRBJ2-6; 7 nucleotides align to TRBD2. The CDR3 runs 16 residues. Germline lookup yields CDR1 MRHNA and CDR2 SNTAGT. In DNA form, the CDR3 reads TGTGCCAGCAGTGACTCTAGCGGGTCTGGGGTCAACGTCCTGACTTTC. This gives the protein CASSDSSGSGVNVLTF.

The chain employs TRBV5-1 and TRBJ2-7; no firm D call. The V and J ends lost 0 bases and 0 bases respectively, with 4 bases between them. The CDR3 loop spans 13 amino acids. Germline values: CDR1 SGHRS, CDR2 YFSETQ. CDR3 DNA: TGCGCCAGCAGCTTGGCCCCCTCCTACGAGCAGTACTTC. It yields the protein CASSLAPSYEQYF. The complete variable domain, with remaining parts taken from reference TRBV5-1 and TRBJ2-7, reads KAGVTQTPRYLIKTRGQQVTLSCSPISGHRSVSWYQQTPGQGLQFLFEYFSETQRNKGNFPGRFSGRQFSNSRSEMNVSTLELGDSALYLCASSLAPSYEQYFGPGTRLTVT.

The CDR3, as DNA: TGTGCCAGCTTCGGGAGCCGGGGAGGAAACACCATATATTTT. It yields the protein CASFGSRGGNTIYF. The chain carries TRBV19 and TRBJ1-3, with D unresolved. This CDR3 has 14 amino acids. Germline values: CDR1 LNHDA, CDR2 SQIVND (reference sequence). The V gene lost 9 bases and the J gene lost 4 bases, with 16 bases spanning the gap.